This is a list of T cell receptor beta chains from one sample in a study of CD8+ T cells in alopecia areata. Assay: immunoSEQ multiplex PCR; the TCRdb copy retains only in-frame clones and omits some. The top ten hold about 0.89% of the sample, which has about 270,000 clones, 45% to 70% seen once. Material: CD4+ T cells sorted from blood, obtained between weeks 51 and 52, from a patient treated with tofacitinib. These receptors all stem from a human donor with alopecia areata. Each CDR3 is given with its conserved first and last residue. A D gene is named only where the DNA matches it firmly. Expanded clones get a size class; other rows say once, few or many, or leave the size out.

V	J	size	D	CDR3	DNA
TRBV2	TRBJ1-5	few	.	CASSETPGSNQPQHF	TGTGCCAGCAGTGAAACCCCCGGAAGCAATCAGCCCCAGCATTTT
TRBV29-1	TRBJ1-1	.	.	CSVRSWETEAFF	TGCAGCGTCCGGTCATGGGAGACTGAAGCTTTCTTT
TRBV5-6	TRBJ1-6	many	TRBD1	CASSITGTGDSPLHF	TGTGCCAGCAGCATCACCGGGACAGGGGATTCACCCCTCCACTTT
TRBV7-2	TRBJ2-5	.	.	CASSLVVETQYF	TGTGCCAGCAGCTTAGTAGTGGAGACCCAGTACTTC
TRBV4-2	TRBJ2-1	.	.	CASSQAGRGAYNEQFF	TGTGCCAGCAGCCAGGCAGGGCGGGGAGCGTACAATGAGCAGTTCTTC
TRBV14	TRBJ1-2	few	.	CASSLAAGRLVF	TGTGCCAGCAGCCTTGCGGCAGGGCGACTCGTATTC
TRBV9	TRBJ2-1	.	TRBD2	CASSVLAGSYNEQFF	TGTGCCAGCAGCGTACTAGCGGGGAGCTACAATGAGCAGTTCTTC
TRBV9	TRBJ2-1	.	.	CASSVQGQGEQFF	TGTGCCAGCAGCGTACAGGGGCAGGGCGAGCAGTTCTTC
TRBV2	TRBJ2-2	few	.	CASKPDAGELFF	TGTGCCAGCAAGCCTGACGCCGGGGAGCTGTTTTTT
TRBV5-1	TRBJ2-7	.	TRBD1	CASSVGTGYEQYF	TGCGCCAGCAGCGTCGGGACAGGCTACGAGCAGTACTTC
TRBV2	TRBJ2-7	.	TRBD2	CASSDSSGVMEQYF	TGTGCCAGCAGTGATTCTAGCGGGGTAATGGAGCAGTACTTC
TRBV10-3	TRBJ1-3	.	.	CAIAGAGSGNTIYF	TGTGCCATCGCTGGTGCAGGATCTGGAAACACCATATATTTT
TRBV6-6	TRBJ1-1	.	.	CASSYSPRLNTEAFF	TGTGCCAGCAGTTACTCACCCAGACTGAACACTGAAGCTTTCTTT
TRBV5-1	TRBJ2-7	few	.	CASSSNAGDYEQYF	TGCGCCAGCAGCTCCAACGCAGGGGACTACGAGCAGTACTTC
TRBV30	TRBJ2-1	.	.	CAWLGGAGLKFF	TGTGCCTGGTTAGGCGGGGCAGGCCTTAAGTTCTTC
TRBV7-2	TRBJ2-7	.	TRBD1	CASSLVAGGLYEQYF	TGTGCCAGCAGCTTAGTAGCAGGGGGCCTCTACGAGCAGTACTTC
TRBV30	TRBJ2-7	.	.	CAWNRDTGAYEQYF	TGTGCCTGGAATCGGGACACGGGGGCCTACGAGCAGTACTTC
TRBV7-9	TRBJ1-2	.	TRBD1	CASSSDRDSHNYGYTF	TGTGCCAGCAGCTCCGACCGGGACAGCCATAACTATGGCTACACCTTC
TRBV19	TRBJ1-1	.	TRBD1	CASSVNRGGTEAFF	TGTGCCAGTAGTGTCAACAGGGGTGGCACTGAAGCTTTCTTT
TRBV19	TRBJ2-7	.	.	CASSRIGRSYEQYF	TGTGCCAGTAGTAGGATAGGCCGCTCCTACGAGCAGTACTTC
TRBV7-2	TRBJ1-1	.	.	CASSSTVNTEAFF	TGTGCCAGCAGCTCGACAGTGAACACTGAAGCTTTCTTT
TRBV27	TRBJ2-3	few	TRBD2	CASSFSTSGGTDTQYF	TGTGCCAGCAGTTTTTCAACTAGCGGGGGCACAGATACGCAGTATTTT
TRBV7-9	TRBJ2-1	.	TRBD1	CASSLPQRQGGNEQFF	TGTGCCAGCAGCTTACCGCAACGACAGGGCGGGAATGAGCAGTTCTTC
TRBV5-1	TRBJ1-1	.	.	CASGRGVDTEAFF	TGCGCCAGCGGACGGGGGGTGGACACTGAAGCTTTCTTT
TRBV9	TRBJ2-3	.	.	CASSARLEDTQYF	TGTGCCAGCAGCGCTAGACTAGAGGATACGCAGTATTTT
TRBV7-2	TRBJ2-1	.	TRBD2	CASSPERVQRGKDEQFF	TGTGCCAGCAGCCCTGAGAGAGTGCAGCGGGGGAAGGATGAGCAGTTCTTC
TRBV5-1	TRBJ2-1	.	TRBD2	CASSLSLAGVNEQFF	TGCGCCAGCAGCTTGAGTCTAGCGGGGGTCAATGAGCAGTTCTTC
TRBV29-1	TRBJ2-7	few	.	CSVAQAPGRSSYEQYF	TGCAGCGTTGCGCAGGCCCCGGGGCGGAGCTCCTACGAGCAGTACTTC
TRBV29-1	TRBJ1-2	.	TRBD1	CSVHEQGQRYTF	TGCAGCGTTCATGAACAGGGGCAACGCTACACCTTC
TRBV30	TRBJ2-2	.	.	CAWSVLGSGELFF	TGTGCCTGGAGTGTACTGGGTTCCGGGGAGCTGTTTTTT
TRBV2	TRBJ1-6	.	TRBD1	CARERQGRNSPLHF	TGTGCCAGAGAAAGACAGGGTCGGAATTCACCCCTCCACTTT
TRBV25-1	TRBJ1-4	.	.	CASSTLPGVGEKLFF	TGTGCCAGCTCCACGCTCCCAGGGGTGGGGGAAAAACTGTTTTTT
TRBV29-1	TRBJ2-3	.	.	CSVAPGDVTQYF	TGCAGCGTCGCCCCCGGCGATGTTACGCAGTATTTT
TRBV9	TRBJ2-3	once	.	CASSVAGMSMDTQYF	TGTGCCAGCAGCGTAGCGGGCATGAGCATGGATACGCAGTATTTT
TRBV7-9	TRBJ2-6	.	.	CASSRTLSGANVLTF	TGTGCCAGCAGCCGAACCCTCTCTGGGGCCAACGTCCTGACTTTC
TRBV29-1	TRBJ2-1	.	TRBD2	CSVELADTYNEQFF	TGCAGCGTTGAACTAGCGGATACCTACAATGAGCAGTTCTTC
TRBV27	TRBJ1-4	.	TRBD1	CASSSGTGGAESEKLFF	TGTGCCAGCTCGTCCGGGACAGGGGGCGCGGAATCCGAAAAACTGTTTTTT
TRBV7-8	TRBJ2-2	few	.	CASSLLTVANTGELFF	TGTGCCAGCAGCTTACTGACCGTCGCGAACACCGGGGAGCTGTTTTTT
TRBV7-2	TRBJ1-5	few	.	CASSLEVTARRQPQHF	TGTGCCAGCAGCTTAGAAGTGACTGCTCGTCGTCAGCCCCAGCATTTT
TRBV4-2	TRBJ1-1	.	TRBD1	CASSQGSIYRDRNTEAFF	TGTGCCAGCAGCCAGGGGTCTATTTACCGGGACAGGAACACTGAAGCTTTCTTT
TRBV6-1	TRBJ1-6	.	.	CASRRRAFYNSPLHF	TGTGCCAGCAGACGCCGGGCCTTTTATAATTCACCCCTCCACTTT
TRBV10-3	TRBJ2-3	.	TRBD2	CAISLRTGGATDTQYF	TGTGCCATCAGCCTACGGACGGGGGGAGCCACAGATACGCAGTATTTT
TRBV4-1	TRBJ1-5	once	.	CASSQGEGDTRRAQHF	TGCGCCAGCAGCCAAGGAGAGGGGGACACCAGACGGGCCCAGCATTTT
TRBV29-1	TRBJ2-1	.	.	CSAALREQFF	TGCAGCGCCGCTCTACGGGAGCAGTTCTTC
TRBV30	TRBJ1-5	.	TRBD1	CAWSGDRVTQPQHF	TGTGCCTGGAGTGGGGACAGGGTGACACAGCCCCAGCATTTT
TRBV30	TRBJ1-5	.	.	CAWSVSGNNQPQHF	TGTGCCTGGAGTGTGTCAGGGAACAATCAGCCCCAGCATTTT
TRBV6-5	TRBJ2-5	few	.	CASSYSISPDQETQYF	TGTGCCAGCAGTTACTCGATATCGCCGGACCAAGAGACCCAGTACTTC